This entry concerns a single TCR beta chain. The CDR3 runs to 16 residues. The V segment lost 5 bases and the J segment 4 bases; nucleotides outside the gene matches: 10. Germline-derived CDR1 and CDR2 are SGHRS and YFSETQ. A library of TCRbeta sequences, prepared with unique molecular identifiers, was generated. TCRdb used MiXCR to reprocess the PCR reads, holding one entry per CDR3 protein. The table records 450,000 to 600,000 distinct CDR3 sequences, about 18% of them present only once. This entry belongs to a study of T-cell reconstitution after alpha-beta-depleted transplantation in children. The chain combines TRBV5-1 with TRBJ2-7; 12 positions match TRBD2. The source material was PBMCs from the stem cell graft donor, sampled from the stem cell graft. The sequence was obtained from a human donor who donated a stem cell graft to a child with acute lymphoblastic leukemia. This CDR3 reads CASRVTWTSGIYEQYF. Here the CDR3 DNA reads TGCGCCAGCAGGGTTACCTGGACTAGCGGGATATACGAGCAGTACTTC.